This T cell receptor beta chain was profiled in a study of blood T cells in healthy people across ages. Looked up from germline, CDR1 is SGHRS and CDR2 is YFSETQ. This CDR3 has 15 residues. V was cut by 1 base and J by 4 bases, with 12 bases left in between. A sample-barcoded 5' primer and a J-beta primer mix were used in a second PCR of about 7 to 12 cycles. MiXCR was run by TCRdb on the 5' RACE reads, yielding one entry per CDR3 protein. The sample carries about 1,500,000 distinct CDR3 sequences, around two fifths recorded once. This clonotype has more than one count but fewer than ten. The V gene is TRBV5-1, the J gene TRBJ2-1; tentative D call: TRBD1 (6 bases). The material sequenced was blood. The sequence derives from a woman younger than 30 in good health. In DNA form, the CDR3 reads TGCGCCAGCAGCTTGTCAGGGGCACTATACAATGAGCAGTTCTTC. Protein: CASSLSGALYNEQFF.